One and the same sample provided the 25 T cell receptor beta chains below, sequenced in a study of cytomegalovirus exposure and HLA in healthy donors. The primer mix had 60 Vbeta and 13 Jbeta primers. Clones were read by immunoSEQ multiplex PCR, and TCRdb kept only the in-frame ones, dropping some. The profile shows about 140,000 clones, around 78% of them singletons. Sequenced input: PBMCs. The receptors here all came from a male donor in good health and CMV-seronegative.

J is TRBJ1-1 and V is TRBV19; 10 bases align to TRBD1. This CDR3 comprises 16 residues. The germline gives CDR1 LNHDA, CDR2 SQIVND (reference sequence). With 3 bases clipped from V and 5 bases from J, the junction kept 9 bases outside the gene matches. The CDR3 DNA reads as TGTGCCAGTAGTATGAGGACAGGGGGAGGTATAACTGAAGCTTTCTTT. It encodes CASSMRTGGGITEAFF. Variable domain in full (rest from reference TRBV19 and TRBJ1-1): DGGITQSPKYLFRKEGQNVTLSCEQNLNHDAMYWYRQDPGQGLRLIYYSQIVNDFQKGDIAEGYSVSREKKESFPLTVTSAQKNPTAFYLCASSMRTGGGITEAFFGQGTRLTVV.

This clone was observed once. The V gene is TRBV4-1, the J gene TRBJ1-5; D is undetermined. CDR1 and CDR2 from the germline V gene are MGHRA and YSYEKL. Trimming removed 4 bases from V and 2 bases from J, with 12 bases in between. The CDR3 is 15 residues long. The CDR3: CASSPTSEGNQPQHF. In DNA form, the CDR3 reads TGCGCCAGCAGCCCCACTTCTGAGGGCAATCAGCCCCAGCATTTT.

CDR3 nucleotide sequence: TGCGCCAGCAGCTTGGGGGACAGGGTCTATGGCTACACCTTC. It specifies CASSLGDRVYGYTF. The chain combines TRBV5-1 with TRBJ1-2; the match to TRBD1 covers 9 bases. From germline, CDR1 is SGHRS and CDR2 YFSETQ. This CDR3 has 14 residues. Trimming removed 0 bases from V and 4 bases from J; junction bases left unmatched: 1.

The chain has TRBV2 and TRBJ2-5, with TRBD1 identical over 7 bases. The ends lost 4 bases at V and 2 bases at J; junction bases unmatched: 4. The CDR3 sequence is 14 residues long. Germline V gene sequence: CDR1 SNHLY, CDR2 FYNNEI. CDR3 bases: TGTGCCAGCAGTGTTACCAGGGGGCAAGAGACCCAGTACTTC. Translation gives CASSVTRGQETQYF.

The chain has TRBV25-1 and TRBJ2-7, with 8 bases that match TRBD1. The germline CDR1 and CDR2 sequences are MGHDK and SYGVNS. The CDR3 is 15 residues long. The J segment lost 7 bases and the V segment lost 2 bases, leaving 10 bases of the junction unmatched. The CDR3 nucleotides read TGTGCCAGCAGTGAACAAGGACAGGGCGTGAGGGAGCAGTACTTC. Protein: CASSEQGQGVREQYF.

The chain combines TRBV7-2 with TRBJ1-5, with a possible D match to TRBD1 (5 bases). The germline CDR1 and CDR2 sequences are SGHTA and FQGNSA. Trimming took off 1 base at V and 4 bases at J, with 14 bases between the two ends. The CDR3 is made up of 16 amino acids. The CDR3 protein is CASSLEGRGVNQPQHF. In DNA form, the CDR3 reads TGTGCCAGCAGCTTAGAGGGCCGGGGGGTGAATCAGCCCCAGCATTTT.

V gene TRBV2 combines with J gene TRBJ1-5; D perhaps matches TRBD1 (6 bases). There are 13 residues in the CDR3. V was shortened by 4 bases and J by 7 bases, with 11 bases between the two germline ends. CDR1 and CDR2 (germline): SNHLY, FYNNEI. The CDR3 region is CASSVQGQQPQHF. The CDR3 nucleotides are TGTGCCAGCAGTGTTCAGGGGCAGCAGCCCCAGCATTTT.

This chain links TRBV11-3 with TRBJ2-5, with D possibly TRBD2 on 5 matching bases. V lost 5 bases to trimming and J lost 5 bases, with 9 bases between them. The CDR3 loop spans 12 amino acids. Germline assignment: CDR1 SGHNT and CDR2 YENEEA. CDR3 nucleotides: TGTGCCAGCAGCCGGGATTTGGAGACCCAGTACTTC. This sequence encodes CASSRDLETQYF.

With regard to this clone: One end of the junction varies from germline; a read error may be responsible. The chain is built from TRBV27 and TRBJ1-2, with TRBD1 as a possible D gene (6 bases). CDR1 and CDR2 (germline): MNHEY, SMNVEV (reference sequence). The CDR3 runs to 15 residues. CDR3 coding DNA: TGTGCCAGCAGTCTATCTTTCGGGACACTTTATGGCTACACCTTC. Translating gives CASSLSFGTLYGYTF.

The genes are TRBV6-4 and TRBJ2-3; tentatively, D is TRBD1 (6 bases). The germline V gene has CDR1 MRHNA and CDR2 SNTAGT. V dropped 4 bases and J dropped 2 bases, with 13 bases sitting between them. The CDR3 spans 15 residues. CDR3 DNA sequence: TGTGCCAGCAGTGGAGGGACAAGGACCACAGATACGCAGTATTTT. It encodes CASSGGTRTTDTQYF.

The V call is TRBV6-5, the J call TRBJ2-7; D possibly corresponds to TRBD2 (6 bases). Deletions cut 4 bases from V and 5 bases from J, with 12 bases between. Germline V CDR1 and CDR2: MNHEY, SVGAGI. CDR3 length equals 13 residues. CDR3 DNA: TGTGCCAGCAGTTTCGCGGGGATCCACGAGCAGTACTTC. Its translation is CASSFAGIHEQYF.

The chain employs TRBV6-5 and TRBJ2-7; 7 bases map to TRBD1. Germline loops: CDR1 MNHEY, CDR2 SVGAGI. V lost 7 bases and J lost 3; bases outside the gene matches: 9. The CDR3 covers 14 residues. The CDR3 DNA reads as TGTGCCAGCACCCCAGGGGGAAGTATCTACGAGCAGTACTTC. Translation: CASTPGGSIYEQYF.

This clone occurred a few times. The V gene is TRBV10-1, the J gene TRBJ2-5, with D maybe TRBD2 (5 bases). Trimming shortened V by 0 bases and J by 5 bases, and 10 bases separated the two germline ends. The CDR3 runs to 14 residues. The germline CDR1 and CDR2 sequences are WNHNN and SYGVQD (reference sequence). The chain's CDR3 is CASSESDPGETQYF. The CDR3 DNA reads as TGCGCCAGCAGTGAGTCCGACCCGGGGGAGACCCAGTACTTC.

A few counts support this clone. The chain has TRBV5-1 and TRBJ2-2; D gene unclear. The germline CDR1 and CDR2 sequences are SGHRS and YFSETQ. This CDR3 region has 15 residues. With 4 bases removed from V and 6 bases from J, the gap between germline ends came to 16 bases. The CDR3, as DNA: TGCGCCAGCAGCGACCGAAGGCAGGTCGCCGGGGAGCTGTTTTTT. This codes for CASSDRRQVAGELFF.

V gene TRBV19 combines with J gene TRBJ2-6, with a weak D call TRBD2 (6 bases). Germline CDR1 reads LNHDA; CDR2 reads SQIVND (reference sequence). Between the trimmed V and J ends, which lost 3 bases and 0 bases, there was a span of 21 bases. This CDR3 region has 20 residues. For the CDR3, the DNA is TGTGCCAGTAGTATCCTCGCGTTCGGGGGTGCTCTCTCTGGGGCCAACGTCCTGACTTTC. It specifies CASSILAFGGALSGANVLTF.

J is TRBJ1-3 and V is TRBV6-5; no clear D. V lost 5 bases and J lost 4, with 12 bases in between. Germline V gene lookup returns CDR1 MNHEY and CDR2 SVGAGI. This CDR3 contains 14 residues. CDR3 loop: CASSPTGDGNTIYF. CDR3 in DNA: TGTGCCAGCAGTCCCACCGGAGACGGAAACACCATATATTTT.

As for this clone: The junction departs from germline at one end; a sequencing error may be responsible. CDR3 coding DNA: TGTGCCACCAGCCCCCCAGGCAATCAGCCCCAGCATTTT. It encodes CATSPPGNQPQHF. This chain links TRBV7-9 with TRBJ1-5; D is undetermined. Germline V lookup: CDR1 SEHNR, CDR2 FQNEAQ (reference sequence). The CDR3 spans 13 residues.

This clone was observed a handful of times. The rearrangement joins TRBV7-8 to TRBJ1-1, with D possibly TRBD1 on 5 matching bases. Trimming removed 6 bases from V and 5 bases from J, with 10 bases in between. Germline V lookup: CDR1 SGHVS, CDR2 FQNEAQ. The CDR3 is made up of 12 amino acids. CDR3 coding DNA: TGTGCCAGCAGTCCACAGGAGACTGAAGCTTTCTTT. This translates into CASSPQETEAFF. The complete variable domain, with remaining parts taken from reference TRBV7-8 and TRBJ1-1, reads GAGVSQSPRYKVAKRGQDVALRCDPISGHVSLFWYQQALGQGPEFLTYFQNEAQLDKSGLPSDRFFAERPEGSVSTLKIQRTQQEDSAVYLCASSPQETEAFFGQGTRLTVV.

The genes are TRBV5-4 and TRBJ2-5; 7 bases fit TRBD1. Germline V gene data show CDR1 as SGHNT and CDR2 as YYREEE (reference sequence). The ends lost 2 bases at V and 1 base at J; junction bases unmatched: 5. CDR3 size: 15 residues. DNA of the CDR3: TGTGCCAGCAGCTTCGGGACAGAGCTCCAAGAGACCCAGTACTTC. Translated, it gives CASSFGTELQETQYF.

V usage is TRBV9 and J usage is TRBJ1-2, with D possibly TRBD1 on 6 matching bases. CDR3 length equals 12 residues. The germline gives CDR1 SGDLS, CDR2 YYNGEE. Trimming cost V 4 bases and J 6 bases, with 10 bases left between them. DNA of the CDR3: TGTGCCAGCAGCCTCCGGACAGATGGCTACACCTTC. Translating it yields CASSLRTDGYTF.

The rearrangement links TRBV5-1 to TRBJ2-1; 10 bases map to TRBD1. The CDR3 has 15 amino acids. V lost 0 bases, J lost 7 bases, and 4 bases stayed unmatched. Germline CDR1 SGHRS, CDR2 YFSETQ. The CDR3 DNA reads TGCGCCAGCAGCTTGGTCGGACAGGGGGGGAATGAGCAGTTCTTC. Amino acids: CASSLVGQGGNEQFF.

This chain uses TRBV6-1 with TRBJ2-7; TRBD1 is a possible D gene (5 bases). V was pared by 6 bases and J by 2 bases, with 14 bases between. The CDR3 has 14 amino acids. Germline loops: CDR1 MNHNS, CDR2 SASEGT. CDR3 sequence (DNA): TGTGCCAGCAGGAGGACGGACATCACCTACGAGCAGTACTTC. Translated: CASRRTDITYEQYF.

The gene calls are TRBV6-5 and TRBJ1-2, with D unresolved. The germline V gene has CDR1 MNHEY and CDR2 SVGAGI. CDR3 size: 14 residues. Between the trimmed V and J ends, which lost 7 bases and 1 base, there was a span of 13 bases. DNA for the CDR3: TGTGCCAGCACCCCAAACATTTATAACTATGGCTACACCTTC. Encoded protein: CASTPNIYNYGYTF.

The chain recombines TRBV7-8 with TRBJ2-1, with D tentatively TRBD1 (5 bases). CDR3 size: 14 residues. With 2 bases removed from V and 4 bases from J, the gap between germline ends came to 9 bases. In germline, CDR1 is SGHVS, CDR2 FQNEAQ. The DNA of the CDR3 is TGTGCCAGCAGCTTATCCAGGGATTACAATGAGCAGTTCTTC. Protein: CASSLSRDYNEQFF.

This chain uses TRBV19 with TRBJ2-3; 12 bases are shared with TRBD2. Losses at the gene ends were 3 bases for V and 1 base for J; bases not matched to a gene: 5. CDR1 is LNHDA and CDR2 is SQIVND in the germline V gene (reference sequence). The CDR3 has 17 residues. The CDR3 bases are TGTGCCAGTAGTATGACTAGCGGGAGCCAGGGCACAGATACGCAGTATTTT. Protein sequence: CASSMTSGSQGTDTQYF.